This T cell receptor (beta chain) was recorded in a study of radiation and T cells in renal cell carcinoma. General study findings and limits: From baseline, blood top tumor clonotypes peaked at 2 weeks post-radiation.

Stated time point: baseline pretreatment blood. Described treatment: 15 Gy SBRT to primary tumor, nephrectomy 4 weeks later. Radiation-treated patients gave blood at baseline, week 2 and week 4. Clear cell pathology was present in this patient's renal cell carcinoma. Profiled with immunoSEQ multiplex PCR; TCRdb holds only in-frame clones, not every one. Of 140,000 or so clones listed, approximately 91% are singletons. A note on this clone: Its antigen is currently unknown.

This CDR3 contains 13 residues. Germline-derived CDR1 and CDR2 are LNHDA and SQIVND (reference sequence). V was cut by 9 bases and J by 4 bases, with 15 bases left in between. Material: blood, obtained from a patient whose treatment included radiotherapy and nephrectomy. The rearrangement links TRBV19 to TRBJ1-2; tentatively, D is TRBD1 (5 bases). This TCR came from a woman between 50 and 59 years old with renal cell carcinoma. The CDR3 reads CASSSQGVYGYTF. The CDR3 bases are TGTGCCAGCTCCTCCCAGGGCGTCTATGGCTACACCTTC.